Shown below are 14 T cell receptor beta chains from a single sample sequenced in a study of blood T cell repertoires in COVID-19. Sequencing used immunoSEQ multiplex PCR; TCRdb keeps in-frame clones, though not all of them. This table holds 150,000 to 200,000 clones, around three quarters found once. Sequencing was done on a sample of PBMCs or T cells enriched from blood (not recorded which). These receptor sequences come from a woman aged 45 to 65 with acute COVID-19.

The V gene is TRBV3-1 (or the pseudogene TRBV3-2), the J gene TRBJ2-6; D not resolved. The CDR3 has 15 amino acids. V was shortened by 1 base and J by 2 bases, with 6 bases between the two germline ends. Germline CDR1 and CDR2: LGHDT and YNNKEL (reference sequence). This CDR3 reads CASSQGTAGANVLTF. In nucleotides, the CDR3 is TGTGCCAGCAGCCAAGGAACAGCTGGGGCCAACGTCCTGACTTTC.

The chain is built from TRBV10-3 and TRBJ1-1, with D possibly being TRBD1 (5 bases). V was trimmed by 4 bases and J by 0 bases, leaving 6 bases between them. This CDR3 region has 13 residues. Germline V gives CDR1 ENHRY, CDR2 SYGVKD. This chain's CDR3 is CAISGQMNTEAFF. As DNA, the CDR3 is TGTGCCATCAGTGGACAGATGAACACTGAAGCTTTCTTT.

V and J are TRBV27 and TRBJ2-1; TRBD2 matches at 12 bases. The CDR3 runs 16 residues. The V segment lost 3 bases and the J segment 3 bases; nucleotides outside the gene matches: 3. Germline V gene lookup returns CDR1 MNHEY and CDR2 SMNVEV (reference sequence). CDR3 in DNA: TGTGCCAGCAGTTTTTTGGGACTAGCGGGCTACAATGAGCAGTTCTTC. Residues: CASSFLGLAGYNEQFF.

J is TRBJ1-2 and V is TRBV28, with 7 bases identical to TRBD1. Germline trimming cut 8 bases from V and 1 base from J; bases unmatched to any gene: 13. Germline CDR1 is MDHEN and CDR2 is SYDVKM. The CDR3 loop spans 16 amino acids. The CDR3 nucleotides are TGTGCCAGCGTACGCTCCTGGACAGGCGATAACTATGGCTACACCTTC. It codes for CASVRSWTGDNYGYTF.

The rearrangement uses TRBV7-2 and TRBJ1-6; D possibly corresponds to TRBD1 (6 bases). The CDR3 has 15 residues. Germline V gives CDR1 SGHTA, CDR2 FQGNSA. V lost 5 bases and J lost 6, with 14 bases in between. This CDR3 is CASSLSGTTNSPLHF. The CDR3 nucleotides are TGTGCCAGCAGCCTCTCCGGGACAACTAATTCACCCCTCCACTTT.

The genes are TRBV5-4 and TRBJ1-3, with TRBD1 matching 8 bases. The CDR3 sequence is 18 residues long. Germline V CDR1 and CDR2: SGHNT, YYREEE (reference sequence). The V gene end was trimmed by 4 bases and the J gene end by 0 bases; junction bases not matched to a gene: 12. CDR3 sequence (DNA): TGTGCCAGCAGCCCCGCTGGACAGGGATCAATCTCTGGAAACACCATATATTTT. Translating it yields CASSPAGQGSISGNTIYF. Full variable domain (remainder filled in from reference TRBV5-4 and TRBJ1-3): ETGVTQSPTHLIKTRGQQVTLRCSSQSGHNTVSWYQQALGQGPQFIFQYYREEENGRGNFPPRFSGLQFPNYSSELNVNALELDDSALYLCASSPAGQGSISGNTIYFGEGSWLTVV.

The chain combines TRBV28 with TRBJ1-1, with D hard to call. V shed 3 bases and J shed 2 bases, with 7 bases lying between them. Per the germline V gene, CDR1 is MDHEN and CDR2 is SYDVKM. The CDR3 consists of 13 residues. The CDR3 DNA follows: TGTGCCAGCAGTTTTCGGGGAAACACTGAAGCTTTCTTT. Its translation is CASSFRGNTEAFF.

The rearrangement uses TRBV2 and TRBJ1-4, with D hard to call. Germline V gene lookup returns CDR1 SNHLY and CDR2 FYNNEI. This CDR3 has 15 amino acids. The V end lost 4 bases, the J end lost 1 base, and 10 bases lay between the germline ends. As DNA, the CDR3 is TGTGCCAGCAGTGCTTGGGGAGTAACTAATGAAAAACTGTTTTTT. This encodes CASSAWGVTNEKLFF.

In its sample, this clone was seen once. This rearrangement joins TRBV6-1 to TRBJ1-1, with TRBD1 as a possible D gene (5 bases). The CDR3 is made up of 15 amino acids. Between the trimmed V and J ends, which lost 3 bases and 6 bases, there was a span of 17 bases. Germline loops: CDR1 MNHNS, CDR2 SASEGT. The CDR3: CASSEGGTGTAEAFF. CDR3 nucleotides: TGTGCCAGCAGTGAGGGTGGAACAGGAACCGCTGAAGCTTTCTTT.

The V and J genes are TRBV27 and TRBJ2-1; 8 bases are shared with TRBD1. Trimming took 4 bases from V and 0 from J; bases not matched to a gene: 11. This CDR3 is built from 18 residues. Germline values: CDR1 MNHEY, CDR2 SMNVEV (reference sequence). This CDR3 is CASSWSAGGFSSYNEQFF. DNA for the CDR3: TGTGCCAGCAGTTGGTCGGCAGGGGGCTTTAGCTCCTACAATGAGCAGTTCTTC.

The rearrangement uses TRBV27 and TRBJ1-1; no firm D call. Germline assignment: CDR1 MNHEY and CDR2 SMNVEV (reference sequence). Between the trimmed V and J ends, which lost 6 bases and 1 base, there was a span of 12 bases. The CDR3 extends over 14 amino acids. The CDR3 here is CASRERGGNTEAFF. For the CDR3, the DNA is TGTGCCAGCAGGGAAAGAGGCGGGAACACTGAAGCTTTCTTT.

This clone was recorded only once. This chain connects TRBV4-1 to TRBJ1-2; 12 bases align to TRBD1. Per germline, CDR1 MGHRA and CDR2 YSYEKL. The CDR3 is 17 amino acids. V dropped 1 base and J dropped 2; count of bases not matched to a gene: 5. The CDR3: CASSQGRDRGRNYGYTF. As DNA, the CDR3 is TGCGCCAGCAGCCAAGGGCGGGACAGGGGGCGGAACTATGGCTACACCTTC.

The rearrangement links TRBV19 to TRBJ1-5, with D possibly being TRBD1 (6 bases). The V end was cut by 5 bases, the J end by 3 bases, with 14 bases between. This CDR3 contains 15 residues. Germline V gives CDR1 LNHDA, CDR2 SQIVND (reference sequence). For the CDR3, the DNA is TGTGCCAGTAGTTTAGGACAGAGCTACAATCAGCCCCAGCATTTT. Amino acid sequence: CASSLGQSYNQPQHF. Using reference TRBV19 and TRBJ1-5 for the parts outside the CDR3, the full variable domain is DGGITQSPKYLFRKEGQNVTLSCEQNLNHDAMYWYRQDPGQGLRLIYYSQIVNDFQKGDIAEGYSVSREKKESFPLTVTSAQKNPTAFYLCASSLGQSYNQPQHFGDGTRLSIL.

This rearrangement joins TRBV7-9 to TRBJ2-7; 7 bases agree with TRBD1. The CDR3 consists of 12 residues. The ends lost 1 base at V and 6 bases at J; junction bases unmatched: 0. CDR1 and CDR2 from the germline V gene are SEHNR and FQNEAQ (reference sequence). The CDR3 sequence is CASSLEGAEQYV. The CDR3 coding sequence is TGTGCCAGCAGCTTAGAGGGGGCCGAGCAGTACGTC.